A single TCR beta chain is shown here with its context. Its antigen is not yet known. The input lacks base qualities; no much larger clone sits a single base away. The immunoSEQ platform was used to carry out deep TCRbeta sequencing. Turning to the authors' computational methods: For further analysis, only productive rearrangements were exported out of the immunoSEQ Analyzer. T cell phenotypes were assigned to bulk TCRbeta clonotypes by matching to single-cell RNA+TCR-seq clones sharing the same TCRbeta sequence. Clone enrichment in tumor was computed as tumor frequency divided by PBMC frequency from bulk TCR sequencing. TCRs were sorted with GLIPH into specificity groups, meaning clusters of distinct TCRs that share CDR3 motifs and likely recognize common antigens. TCRdb limited this immuneACCESS table to in-frame rearrangements with V and J called. A share of clones is missing; checked studies link under half to unresolved V genes, and the rest is unexplained. The DNA was the basis for D and trimming; V, J and clone size are from that table. The sample data list about 63,000 clones, and approximately 79% of these were observed just once. Of the sample, 4.7% is held by the ten largest clones.

This entry belongs to a study of T cells in tumors after PD-1 blockade (dated by TCRdb to the late 2010s). Notes on the research overall: Patients with prior checkpoint blockade, systemic immunosuppressant use, or recent radiotherapy or other anti-cancer therapy within 4 weeks were excluded. Patients were treated with either pembrolizumab 200 mg every 3 weeks or cemiplimab 350 mg every 2 weeks. Some patients also continued taking vismodegib 150 mg daily during anti-PD-1 treatment. On average, peripheral blood samples yielded 35,000 to 45,000 unique clonotypes and 110,000 or so TCR templates (range roughly 24,679-257,772). Using site-matched tumors from BCC or SCC patients sampled before and after anti-PD-1 therapy, the study carried out paired single-cell RNA and TCR sequencing. To compare blood and tumor clonotypes, bulk TCR sequencing was performed on approximately nine peripheral blood samples from about five patients. RECIST version 1.1 was used to assess clinical response.

This specimen's time point label, interpreted: after anti-PD-1 therapy. For bulk TCRbeta sequencing, genomic DNA was extracted from tumor biopsies or peripheral blood, and input amounts ranged from 616 ng to 6,004 ng. Every patient was a poor candidate for surgical resection and had histologically proven advanced or metastatic basal or squamous cell carcinoma. The basal cell carcinoma cohort comprised 10 to 12 patients, of whom several had bulk tumor TCR sequencing. Points the paper makes about the study in general: Roughly 41% of the TCR clonotypes from tumors also showed up in blood, and some novel exhausted tumor clones were present in pre-treatment blood, which suggests peripheral recruitment. Where the novel T cell clones came from was not identified, and possible sources could include lymphoid organs or rare unexpanded clones inside the tumor or in the tumor periphery.

From the germline V gene (reference sequence), CDR1 is SEHNR and CDR2 is FQNEAQ. The CDR3 runs 17 amino acids, cysteine and phenylalanine included. The entry retains the CDR3 DNA only, 51 bases that are in frame from base 1. For this chain, trimming is 2 bases at the V end and 5 bases at the J end, and the number of junction bases without a gene match is 10. The clonotype comes from a human donor with basal cell carcinoma. The chain is assembled from TRBV7-9 and TRBJ2-1, with 9 central nucleotides matching TRBD2. Sequenced here: PBMCs, sampled after anti-PD-1 treatment. CDR3 reads: CASSLPPRLAANNEQFF. The base sequence is TGTGCCAGCAGCTTACCCCCGAGACTAGCGGCAAACAATGAGCAGTTCTTC.